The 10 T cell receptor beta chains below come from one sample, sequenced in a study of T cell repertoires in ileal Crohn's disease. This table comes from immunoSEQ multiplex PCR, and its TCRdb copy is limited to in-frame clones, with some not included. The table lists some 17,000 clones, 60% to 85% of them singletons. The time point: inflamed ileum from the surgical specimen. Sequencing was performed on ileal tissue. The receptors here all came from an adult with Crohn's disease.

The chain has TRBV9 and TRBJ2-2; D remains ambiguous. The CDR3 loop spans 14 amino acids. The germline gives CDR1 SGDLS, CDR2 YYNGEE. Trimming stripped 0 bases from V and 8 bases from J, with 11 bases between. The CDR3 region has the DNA TGTGCCAGCAGCGTAGAATGGGATTGGGGGGAGCTGTTTTTT. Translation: CASSVEWDWGELFF.

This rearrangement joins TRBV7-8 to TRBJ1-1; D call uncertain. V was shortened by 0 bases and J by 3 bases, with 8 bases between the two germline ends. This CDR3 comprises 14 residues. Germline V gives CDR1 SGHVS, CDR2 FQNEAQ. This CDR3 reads CASSLATADTEAFF. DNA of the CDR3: TGTGCCAGCAGCTTAGCGACTGCGGACACTGAAGCTTTCTTT. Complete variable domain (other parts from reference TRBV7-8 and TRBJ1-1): GAGVSQSPRYKVAKRGQDVALRCDPISGHVSLFWYQQALGQGPEFLTYFQNEAQLDKSGLPSDRFFAERPEGSVSTLKIQRTQQEDSAVYLCASSLATADTEAFFGQGTRLTVV.

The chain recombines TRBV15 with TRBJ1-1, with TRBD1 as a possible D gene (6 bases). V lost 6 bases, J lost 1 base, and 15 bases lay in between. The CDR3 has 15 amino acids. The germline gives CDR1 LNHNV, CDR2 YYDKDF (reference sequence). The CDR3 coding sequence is TGTGCCACCAGGGGACGGGGGCAGGGGAACACTGAAGCTTTCTTT. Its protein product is CATRGRGQGNTEAFF.

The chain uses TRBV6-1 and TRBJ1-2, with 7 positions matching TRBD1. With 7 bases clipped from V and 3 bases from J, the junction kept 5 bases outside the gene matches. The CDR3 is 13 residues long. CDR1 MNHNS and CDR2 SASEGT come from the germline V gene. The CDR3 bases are TGTGCCAGCACCAGACAGGGAGACTATGGCTACACCTTC. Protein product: CASTRQGDYGYTF.

CDR3: CASRVTDTQYF. The CDR3 region has the DNA TGTGCCAGCAGAGTCACAGATACGCAGTATTTT. This chain joins TRBV27 and TRBJ2-3; D gene unclear. Germline CDR1 is MNHEY and CDR2 is SMNVEV (reference sequence). V was trimmed by 6 bases and J by 2 bases, leaving 3 bases between them. This CDR3 is built from 11 residues.

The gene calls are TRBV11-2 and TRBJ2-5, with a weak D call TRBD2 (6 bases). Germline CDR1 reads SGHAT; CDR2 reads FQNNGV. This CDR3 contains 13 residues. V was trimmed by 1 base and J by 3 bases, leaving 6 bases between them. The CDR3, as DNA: TGTGCCAGCAGCTTAGTAGCGGAAGAGACCCAGTACTTC. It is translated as CASSLVAEETQYF.

CDR3 in DNA: TGTGCCAGCAGCTTGCCTCAGGGGGACAAAAACATTCAGTACTTC. Its protein is CASSLPQGDKNIQYF. The V and J genes are TRBV5-4 and TRBJ2-4; 7 nucleotides match TRBD1. Germline V gene lookup returns CDR1 SGHNT and CDR2 YYREEE (reference sequence). The CDR3 is 15 amino acids. Losses at the gene ends were 1 base for V and 3 bases for J; bases not matched to a gene: 4.

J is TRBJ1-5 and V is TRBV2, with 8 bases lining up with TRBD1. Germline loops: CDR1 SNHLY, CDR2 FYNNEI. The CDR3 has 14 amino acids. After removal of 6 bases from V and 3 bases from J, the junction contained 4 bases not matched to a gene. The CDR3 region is CASRDRAANQPQHF. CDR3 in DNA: TGTGCCAGCAGGGACAGGGCCGCCAATCAGCCCCAGCATTTT.

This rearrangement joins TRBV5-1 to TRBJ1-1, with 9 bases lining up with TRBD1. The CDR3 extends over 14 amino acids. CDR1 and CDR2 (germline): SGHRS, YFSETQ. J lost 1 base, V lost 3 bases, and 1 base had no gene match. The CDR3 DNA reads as TGCGCCAGCAGCTGGGGACAGGGGAACACTGAAGCTTTCTTT. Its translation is CASSWGQGNTEAFF.

The DNA of the CDR3 is TGCGCCAGCAGCTTGGGGGCAGGGGGGTCCTACGAGCAGTACTTC. Residues: CASSLGAGGSYEQYF. The chain uses TRBV5-1 and TRBJ2-7; tentatively, D is TRBD1 (7 bases). Germline V CDR1 and CDR2: SGHRS, YFSETQ. The CDR3 runs to 15 residues. Deletions cut 0 bases from V and 1 base from J, with 11 bases between.